Shown below are 18 T cell receptor beta chains from a single sample sequenced in a study of blood T cell repertoires in COVID-19. The method was immunoSEQ multiplex PCR; TCRdb's version includes in-frame clones alone and lacks a portion of them. Among some 200,000 clones listed, around 80% were seen once. Sequencing was carried out using peripheral blood. These receptors originate from a woman aged 80 or older with active or convalescent COVID-19.

V gene TRBV6-5 combines with J gene TRBJ1-6, with TRBD1 as a possible D gene (6 bases). The CDR3 has 14 amino acids. Between the trimmed V and J ends, which lost 5 bases and 6 bases, there was a span of 11 bases. Germline V gives CDR1 MNHEY, CDR2 SVGAGI. The CDR3 sequence is CASSRTVSNSPLHF. The CDR3 nucleotides are TGTGCCAGCAGTAGGACAGTTAGTAATTCACCCCTCCACTTT.

The rearrangement links TRBV12-3 or TRBV12-4 to TRBJ1-3; D not resolved. V gave up 6 bases and J gave up 8 bases, with 14 bases separating them. This CDR3 region has 13 residues. CDR3 sequence: CASRFSPSYTIYF. CDR3 nucleotides: TGTGCCAGCAGGTTTTCTCCTAGTTACACCATATATTTT.

The rearrangement joins TRBV5-5 to TRBJ2-5, with a possible D match to TRBD2 (5 bases). From germline, CDR1 is SGHKS and CDR2 YYEKEE (reference sequence). V was shortened by 4 bases and J by 6 bases, with 16 bases between the two germline ends. The CDR3 sequence is 14 residues long. CDR3: CASSQSTSMQTQYF. The CDR3 nucleotides are TGTGCCAGCAGCCAAAGTACTAGTATGCAGACCCAGTACTTC.

In this sample, this clone turned up a few times. The rearrangement links TRBV28 to TRBJ1-1; 10 nucleotides line up with TRBD1. The V gene end was trimmed by 3 bases and the J gene end by 3 bases; junction bases not matched to a gene: 7. There are 16 residues in the CDR3. Germline values: CDR1 MDHEN, CDR2 SYDVKM. CDR3 bases: TGTGCCAGCAGTTTTCCCGGACAGGGGGTGGACACTGAAGCTTTCTTT. It is translated as CASSFPGQGVDTEAFF.

The J gene is TRBJ2-1, the V gene TRBV15; 11 bases map to TRBD2. Germline V lookup: CDR1 LNHNV, CDR2 YYDKDF (reference sequence). J gave up 8 bases and V 3 bases, and 12 bases lay outside the gene matches. The CDR3 runs 17 residues. CDR3 DNA sequence: TGTGCCACCAGCAGGACCTCGACTAGCGGGGCTCCAGATGAGCAGTTCTTC. It specifies CATSRTSTSGAPDEQFF.

The gene calls are TRBV5-4 and TRBJ2-1; D remains unclear. V was shortened by 0 bases and J by 1 base, with 11 bases between the two germline ends. Germline V gene data show CDR1 as SGHNT and CDR2 as YYREEE (reference sequence). The CDR3 covers 16 residues. The CDR3 reads CASSLAAGRSYNEQFF. CDR3 in DNA: TGTGCCAGCAGCTTGGCAGCAGGTCGGTCCTACAATGAGCAGTTCTTC.

V gene TRBV7-3 combines with J gene TRBJ2-6; TRBD1 matches 8 bases. This CDR3 has 16 residues. Looked up from germline, CDR1 is SGHTA and CDR2 is FQGTGA. V dropped 2 bases and J dropped 4; count of bases not matched to a gene: 4. Here the CDR3 DNA reads TGTGCCAGCAGCTTACTAGGACAGGGAGGGGCCAACGTCCTGACTTTC. This encodes CASSLLGQGGANVLTF.

The J gene is TRBJ2-3, the V gene TRBV6-2 or TRBV6-3, with 12 bases lining up with TRBD2. CDR1 and CDR2 (germline): MNHEY, SVGEGT. The V segment lost 5 bases and the J segment 1 base; nucleotides outside the gene matches: 13. This CDR3 spans 19 amino acids. The CDR3 reads CASSTSLAGGLHGTDTQYF. CDR3 in DNA: TGTGCCAGCAGTACCTCTCTAGCGGGGGGGCTGCACGGCACAGATACGCAGTATTTT.

The chain recombines TRBV5-4 with TRBJ2-5; D gene unclear. The V and J ends lost 0 bases and 4 bases respectively, with 4 bases between them. Per the germline V gene, CDR1 is SGHNT and CDR2 is YYREEE (reference sequence). The CDR3 length is 12 residues. DNA for the CDR3: TGTGCCAGCAGCTTGGGGGCAGAGACCCAGTACTTC. Protein product: CASSLGAETQYF.

This clone was seen a single time. The sample holds other DNA sequences that translate to the same CDR3. The rearrangement joins TRBV29-1 to TRBJ1-5; TRBD1 agrees at 7 bases. Unmatched junction bases numbered 4, after V lost 5 bases and J lost 6 bases. In germline, CDR1 is SQVTM, CDR2 ANQGSEA. The CDR3 length is 12 residues. CDR3 protein: CSVRQGGQPQHF. The CDR3 DNA reads TGCAGCGTTCGACAGGGCGGTCAGCCCCAGCATTTT.

The V gene is TRBV7-3, the J gene TRBJ2-5; perhaps TRBD1 as D (5 bases). The CDR3 has 13 amino acids. With 4 bases removed from V and 1 base from J, the gap between germline ends came to 7 bases. Germline values: CDR1 SGHTA, CDR2 FQGTGA. CDR3: CASSSGPQETQYF. The CDR3 DNA reads as TGTGCCAGCAGCTCAGGGCCCCAAGAGACCCAGTACTTC.

This clone was observed a single time. The V and J genes are TRBV11-3 and TRBJ2-5, with 9 bases aligning to TRBD2. Germline V gives CDR1 SGHNT, CDR2 YENEEA. After removal of 2 bases from V and 0 bases from J, the junction contained 7 bases not matched to a gene. This CDR3 has 17 amino acids. The CDR3 nucleotides read TGTGCCAGCAGCTTATCAGCGGGGGGCTCGTACCAAGAGACCCAGTACTTC. Translated, it gives CASSLSAGGSYQETQYF.

The chain employs TRBV5-1 and TRBJ1-4; D is ambiguous. Trimming left V 0 bases short and J 12 bases short, with 15 bases between. The CDR3 extends over 14 amino acids. CDR1 SGHRS and CDR2 YFSETQ come from the germline V gene. The CDR3 coding sequence is TGCGCCAGCAGCTTGGGTCAGAACTCGGCGGAACTGTTTTTT. The encoded protein is CASSLGQNSAELFF.

The chain is built from TRBV19 and TRBJ2-2; 8 positions match TRBD1. Germline V gene sequence: CDR1 LNHDA, CDR2 SQIVND (reference sequence). V was clipped by 6 bases and J by 5 bases; unmatched bases: 5. The CDR3 totals 14 residues. In DNA, the CDR3 is TGTGCCAGTAGAAAGGGACAGGTTACCGGGGAGCTGTTTTTT. Amino acid sequence: CASRKGQVTGELFF.

The CDR3 DNA reads TGCGCCAGCAGCCAAGATCCAGGACTGATAGGCAATGAGCAGTTCTTC. Its protein product is CASSQDPGLIGNEQFF. This rearrangement joins TRBV4-1 to TRBJ2-1, with a tentative D call TRBD2 (5 bases). This CDR3 has 16 residues. Trimming cost V 0 bases and J 6 bases, with 15 bases left between them. Germline V gene lookup returns CDR1 MGHRA and CDR2 YSYEKL.

The V call is TRBV18, the J call TRBJ2-1; 13 nucleotides match TRBD2. With V trimmed by 3 bases and J by 8 bases, 7 bases remained unmatched. The CDR3 runs to 16 residues. Per the germline V gene, CDR1 is KGHSH and CDR2 is LQKENI. The CDR3 DNA is TGTGCCAGCTCACCTACTAGCGGGAGGGCGGCTTATGAGCAGTTCTTC. Translation: CASSPTSGRAAYEQFF.

The genes are TRBV5-8 and TRBJ2-5; 7 bases are a match to TRBD1. J lost 2 bases, V lost 0 bases, and 4 bases had no gene match. Germline V gives CDR1 SGHTS, CDR2 YDEGEE. The CDR3 length is 15 residues. In nucleotides, the CDR3 is TGTGCCAGCAGCTTGGGGGGGACAGCACAAGAGACCCAGTACTTC. Translated: CASSLGGTAQETQYF.

This rearrangement joins TRBV30 to TRBJ2-7; perhaps TRBD2 as D (6 bases). The V and J ends lost 5 bases and 5 bases respectively, with 16 bases between them. The CDR3 has 13 amino acids. Germline V gene sequence: CDR1 GTSNPN, CDR2 SVGIG (reference sequence). The CDR3 region has the DNA TGTGCCTGGGGTGCGGGGAGAAGTCACGAGCAGTACTTC. Amino acid sequence: CAWGAGRSHEQYF.